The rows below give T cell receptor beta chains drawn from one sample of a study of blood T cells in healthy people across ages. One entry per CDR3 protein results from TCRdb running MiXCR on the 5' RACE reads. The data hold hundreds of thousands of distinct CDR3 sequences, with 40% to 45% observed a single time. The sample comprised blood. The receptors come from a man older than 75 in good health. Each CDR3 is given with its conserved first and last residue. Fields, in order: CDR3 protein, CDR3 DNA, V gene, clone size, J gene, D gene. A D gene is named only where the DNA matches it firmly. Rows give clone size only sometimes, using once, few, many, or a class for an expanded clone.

cdr3_aa: CASSLSGAGEAETQYF
cdr3_nt: TGTGCCAGCAGCTTAAGTGGTGCCGGAGAGGCGGAGACCCAGTACTTC
v_call: TRBV7-9
clone_size: .
j_call: TRBJ2-5
d_call: .

cdr3_aa: CASVTARAFLMANVLTF
cdr3_nt: TGCGCCAGCGTGACAGCGAGGGCCTTCTTAATGGCCAACGTCCTGACTTTC
v_call: TRBV23-1
clone_size: few
j_call: TRBJ2-6
d_call: .

cdr3_aa: CASSQEVINSPLHF
cdr3_nt: TGTGCCAGCAGCCAAGAGGTTATAAATTCACCCCTCCACTTT
v_call: TRBV14
clone_size: few
j_call: TRBJ1-6
d_call: .

cdr3_aa: CASSLTYRVGGYTF
cdr3_nt: TGTGCCAGCAGTTTAACTTACAGGGTGGGCGGCTACACCTTC
v_call: TRBV12-3/TRBV12-4
clone_size: many
j_call: TRBJ1-2
d_call: .

cdr3_aa: CASSLLASGNEQFF
cdr3_nt: TGTGCCAGCAGCTTATTAGCTAGCGGCAATGAGCAGTTCTTC
v_call: TRBV7-9
clone_size: few
j_call: TRBJ2-1
d_call: TRBD2

cdr3_aa: CASNFPGAGQYGYTF
cdr3_nt: TGTGCCAGCAACTTCCCCGGGGCGGGACAGTATGGCTACACCTTC
v_call: TRBV11-2
clone_size: .
j_call: TRBJ1-2
d_call: TRBD1

cdr3_aa: CASSLVPSGGGQNEQFF
cdr3_nt: TGTGCCAGCAGCTTAGTCCCCAGCGGGGGCGGGCAGAATGAGCAGTTCTTC
v_call: TRBV11-2
clone_size: many
j_call: TRBJ2-1
d_call: TRBD2

cdr3_aa: CSARAWDMYEKLFF
cdr3_nt: TGCAGTGCTAGAGCCTGGGACATGTATGAAAAACTGTTTTTT
v_call: TRBV20-1
clone_size: .
j_call: TRBJ1-4
d_call: .

cdr3_aa: CASSSRDTQYF
cdr3_nt: TGTGCCAGCAGCTCGAGGGATACGCAGTATTTT
v_call: TRBV7-2
clone_size: many
j_call: TRBJ2-3
d_call: .

cdr3_aa: CASSLQGSNTEAFF
cdr3_nt: TGTGCCAGCAGCTTGCAGGGATCGAACACTGAAGCTTTCTTT
v_call: TRBV5-1
clone_size: few
j_call: TRBJ1-1
d_call: .

cdr3_aa: CASSLRLDGTQYF
cdr3_nt: TGTGCCAGCAGTCTAAGACTAGACGGGACCCAGTACTTC
v_call: TRBV6-2/TRBV6-3
clone_size: .
j_call: TRBJ2-5
d_call: .

cdr3_aa: CASSQDPGTTGELFF
cdr3_nt: TGTGCCAGCAGCCAAGATCCCGGAACCACCGGGGAGCTGTTTTTT
v_call: TRBV3-1
clone_size: .
j_call: TRBJ2-2
d_call: .

cdr3_aa: CASNHPRGYEQYF
cdr3_nt: TGCGCCAGCAACCACCCGCGAGGCTACGAGCAGTACTTC
v_call: TRBV4-1
clone_size: .
j_call: TRBJ2-7
d_call: .

cdr3_aa: CASSDSPGLATETQYF
cdr3_nt: TGTGCCAGCAGCGACAGCCCGGGACTAGCAACAGAGACGCAGTATTTT
v_call: TRBV4-2
clone_size: .
j_call: TRBJ2-3
d_call: TRBD2

cdr3_aa: CASSRQAGSVEKLFF
cdr3_nt: TGTGCCAGCAGTCGCCAGGCAGGGTCGGTTGAAAAACTGTTTTTT
v_call: TRBV27
clone_size: .
j_call: TRBJ1-4
d_call: .

cdr3_aa: CASSGERGAGRNEQYF
cdr3_nt: TGCGCCAGCAGCGGGGAGAGGGGCGCGGGCCGCAATGAGCAGTACTTC
v_call: TRBV5-1
clone_size: .
j_call: TRBJ2-5
d_call: .

cdr3_aa: CASSGWGRTSEQYF
cdr3_nt: TGTGCCAGCAGCGGGTGGGGCAGGACGTCCGAGCAGTACTTC
v_call: TRBV5-6
clone_size: .
j_call: TRBJ2-7
d_call: .

cdr3_aa: CASSYSASGILSDTQYF
cdr3_nt: TGTGCCAGCAGTTACTCGGCTAGCGGGATTCTGTCAGATACGCAGTATTTT
v_call: TRBV6-6
clone_size: .
j_call: TRBJ2-3
d_call: TRBD2

cdr3_aa: CASAPGTGITDTQYF
cdr3_nt: TGTGCTAGTGCCCCCGGGACAGGGATCACAGATACGCAGTATTTT
v_call: TRBV12-5
clone_size: few
j_call: TRBJ2-3
d_call: TRBD1

cdr3_aa: CATSDLREQFF
cdr3_nt: TGTGCCACCAGTGATTTGCGGGAGCAGTTCTTC
v_call: TRBV24-1
clone_size: few
j_call: TRBJ2-1
d_call: .

cdr3_aa: CSASGSRGETQYF
cdr3_nt: TGCAGCGCTAGCGGGAGTAGAGGAGAGACCCAGTACTTC
v_call: TRBV29-1
clone_size: many
j_call: TRBJ2-5
d_call: TRBD2

cdr3_aa: CASSPRRGSPLHF
cdr3_nt: TGTGCCAGCAGTCCCAGAAGAGGGTCACCCCTCCACTTT
v_call: TRBV25-1
clone_size: .
j_call: TRBJ1-6
d_call: .

cdr3_aa: CSGRLAGITDTQYF
cdr3_nt: TGCAGTGGCCGACTAGCGGGGATCACAGATACGCAGTATTTT
v_call: TRBV20-1
clone_size: .
j_call: TRBJ2-3
d_call: TRBD2

cdr3_aa: CASSAGGTGANVLTF
cdr3_nt: TGTGCCAGCAGTGCCGGGGGGACTGGGGCCAACGTCCTGACTTTC
v_call: TRBV27
clone_size: .
j_call: TRBJ2-6
d_call: TRBD2

cdr3_aa: CASSRRDGRETQYF
cdr3_nt: TGTGCCAGCAGTCGCCGGGACGGTAGAGAGACCCAGTACTTC
v_call: TRBV6-5
clone_size: .
j_call: TRBJ2-5
d_call: .

cdr3_aa: CASSRGGAVYGYTF
cdr3_nt: TGCGCCAGCAGTCGAGGTGGGGCGGTCTACGGCTACACCTTC
v_call: TRBV5-1
clone_size: few
j_call: TRBJ1-2
d_call: .

cdr3_aa: CSARDPRGTRGNIQYF
cdr3_nt: TGCAGTGCTAGAGATCCTCGGGGGACGCGGGGAAACATTCAGTACTTC
v_call: TRBV20-1
clone_size: .
j_call: TRBJ2-4
d_call: .

cdr3_aa: CASSVQGGHEQYF
cdr3_nt: TGTGCCAGCAGCGTCCAAGGGGGACACGAGCAGTACTTC
v_call: TRBV7-9
clone_size: .
j_call: TRBJ2-7
d_call: .

cdr3_aa: CASTPEGEETQYF
cdr3_nt: TGTGCCAGCACCCCGGAGGGCGAGGAGACCCAGTACTTC
v_call: TRBV11-1
clone_size: few
j_call: TRBJ2-5
d_call: .

cdr3_aa: CASSYKRTSGGGDTQYF
cdr3_nt: TGTGCCAGCAGTTACAAAAGGACTAGCGGGGGCGGGGATACGCAGTATTTT
v_call: TRBV6-5
clone_size: .
j_call: TRBJ2-3
d_call: TRBD2

cdr3_aa: CSARPNRGNYGYTF
cdr3_nt: TGCAGTGCTAGACCGAACAGAGGTAACTATGGCTACACCTTC
v_call: TRBV20-1
clone_size: few
j_call: TRBJ1-2
d_call: .

cdr3_aa: CASNHQVARAQYF
cdr3_nt: TGTGCCAGCAACCACCAGGTCGCCCGGGCCCAGTACTTC
v_call: TRBV12-3/TRBV12-4
clone_size: few
j_call: TRBJ2-5
d_call: .

cdr3_aa: CASSDFPNYEQYF
cdr3_nt: TGTGCCAGCAGCGACTTTCCCAATTACGAGCAGTACTTC
v_call: TRBV5-6
clone_size: few
j_call: TRBJ2-7
d_call: .

cdr3_aa: CASSQEYQETQYF
cdr3_nt: TGCGCCAGCAGCCAGGAATACCAAGAGACCCAGTACTTC
v_call: TRBV5-1
clone_size: few
j_call: TRBJ2-5
d_call: .

cdr3_aa: CASSQATGANYEQYF
cdr3_nt: TGCGCCAGCAGCCAAGCGACTGGGGCAAACTACGAGCAGTACTTC
v_call: TRBV4-1
clone_size: .
j_call: TRBJ2-7
d_call: .

cdr3_aa: CASSPTSYTGELFF
cdr3_nt: TGTGCCAGCAGCCCGACCTCCTACACCGGGGAGCTGTTTTTT
v_call: TRBV6-2/TRBV6-3
clone_size: .
j_call: TRBJ2-2
d_call: .

cdr3_aa: CASSYSGGFGEQFF
cdr3_nt: TGTGCCAGCAGTTATAGTGGGGGTTTCGGTGAGCAGTTCTTC
v_call: TRBV6-5
clone_size: .
j_call: TRBJ2-1
d_call: .

cdr3_aa: CASSEGPATNYGYTF
cdr3_nt: TGTGCCAGCAGTGAGGGACCGGCAACTAACTATGGCTACACCTTC
v_call: TRBV25-1
clone_size: .
j_call: TRBJ1-2
d_call: .

cdr3_aa: CASSIAWANEQYF
cdr3_nt: TGTGCCAGCAGCATCGCCTGGGCTAACGAGCAGTACTTC
v_call: TRBV14
clone_size: .
j_call: TRBJ2-7
d_call: .

cdr3_aa: CSVENLGEQFF
cdr3_nt: TGCAGCGTTGAAAATCTTGGTGAGCAGTTCTTC
v_call: TRBV29-1
clone_size: few
j_call: TRBJ2-1
d_call: .

cdr3_aa: CSARHRDDSYEQYF
cdr3_nt: TGCAGCGCCAGGCACAGGGACGACTCCTACGAGCAGTACTTC
v_call: TRBV29-1
clone_size: many
j_call: TRBJ2-7
d_call: .

cdr3_aa: CASSVGGASYNEQYF
cdr3_nt: TGTGCTAGCAGCGTGGGGGGAGCCTCCTACAATGAGCAGTACTTC
v_call: TRBV7-7
clone_size: .
j_call: TRBJ2-5
d_call: .

cdr3_aa: CASSLTAGADSPLHF
cdr3_nt: TGTGCCAGCAGCTTAACGGCAGGGGCTGATTCACCCCTCCACTTT
v_call: TRBV7-3
clone_size: many
j_call: TRBJ1-6
d_call: .

cdr3_aa: CSASLARGNSPLHF
cdr3_nt: TGCAGTGCTAGTCTGGCCAGGGGTAATTCGCCCCTCCACTTT
v_call: TRBV20-1
clone_size: .
j_call: TRBJ1-6
d_call: .

cdr3_aa: CASSGISGSLADTQYF
cdr3_nt: TGTGCCAGCAGCGGGATTAGCGGGAGCTTGGCAGATACGCAGTATTTT
v_call: TRBV28
clone_size: few
j_call: TRBJ2-3
d_call: TRBD2

cdr3_aa: CASSRSSETGYIQYF
cdr3_nt: TGTGCCAGCTCTCGCTCTAGTGAGACAGGCTACATTCAGTACTTC
v_call: TRBV18
clone_size: .
j_call: TRBJ2-4
d_call: .

cdr3_aa: CSGARGGGEQYF
cdr3_nt: TGCAGTGGAGCTCGCGGGGGAGGAGAGCAGTACTTC
v_call: TRBV20-1
clone_size: few
j_call: TRBJ2-5
d_call: TRBD2

cdr3_aa: CSVTASGANVLTF
cdr3_nt: TGCAGCGTTACAGCCTCTGGGGCCAACGTCCTGACTTTC
v_call: TRBV29-1
clone_size: .
j_call: TRBJ2-6
d_call: .

cdr3_aa: CASSLAPQGGSPLHF
cdr3_nt: TGTGCCAGCAGCTTAGCTCCACAGGGTGGGTCACCCCTCCACTTT
v_call: TRBV7-2
clone_size: many
j_call: TRBJ1-6
d_call: .

cdr3_aa: CASSSKLAGVDTQYF
cdr3_nt: TGTGCCAGCAGTTCTAAGCTAGCGGGAGTGGATACGCAGTATTTT
v_call: TRBV28
clone_size: .
j_call: TRBJ2-3
d_call: TRBD2

cdr3_aa: CASSFSRGPGDTQYF
cdr3_nt: TGTGCCAGCAGTTTTTCGCGGGGCCCTGGGGATACGCAGTATTTT
v_call: TRBV12-3/TRBV12-4
clone_size: many
j_call: TRBJ2-3
d_call: .

cdr3_aa: CASSDREGGGYNEQFF
cdr3_nt: TGTGCCAGCAGTGACAGGGAGGGGGGAGGTTACAATGAGCAGTTCTTC
v_call: TRBV6-1
clone_size: few
j_call: TRBJ2-1
d_call: .

cdr3_aa: CASSLKPFGTSLRNEQFF
cdr3_nt: TGTGCCAGCAGTCTCAAACCTTTCGGGACTAGCCTTCGCAATGAGCAGTTCTTC
v_call: TRBV6-1
clone_size: once
j_call: TRBJ2-1
d_call: TRBD2

cdr3_aa: CASSLETIRDYGYTF
cdr3_nt: TGTGCCAGCAGCTTAGAGACGATCCGGGACTATGGCTACACCTTC
v_call: TRBV7-9
clone_size: .
j_call: TRBJ1-2
d_call: .

cdr3_aa: CASTRFYEQYF
cdr3_nt: TGCGCCAGCACACGGTTCTACGAGCAGTACTTC
v_call: TRBV5-1
clone_size: many
j_call: TRBJ2-7
d_call: .

cdr3_aa: CAIRDRDTDTQYF
cdr3_nt: TGTGCCATCCGGGACAGGGACACAGATACGCAGTATTTT
v_call: TRBV6-1
clone_size: .
j_call: TRBJ2-3
d_call: TRBD1

cdr3_aa: CASSLGQVANNEQFF
cdr3_nt: TGTGCCAGCAGCCTGGGACAGGTTGCGAACAATGAGCAGTTCTTC
v_call: TRBV5-5
clone_size: .
j_call: TRBJ2-1
d_call: TRBD1

cdr3_aa: CASSLVPGQGVGEQFF
cdr3_nt: TGTGCCAGCAGCTTAGTCCCGGGACAGGGAGTGGGGGAGCAGTTCTTC
v_call: TRBV7-2
clone_size: .
j_call: TRBJ2-1
d_call: TRBD1

cdr3_aa: CASTPGVPTEAFF
cdr3_nt: TGTGCCAGCACCCCAGGGGTCCCGACTGAAGCTTTCTTT
v_call: TRBV12-3/TRBV12-4
clone_size: .
j_call: TRBJ1-1
d_call: .

cdr3_aa: CASSPYGGTYEQYF
cdr3_nt: TGTGCCAGCAGCCCTTACGGGGGTACCTACGAGCAGTACTTC
v_call: TRBV6-6
clone_size: .
j_call: TRBJ2-7
d_call: .